Listed below are T cell receptor beta chains from one sample, sequenced in a study of OX40 agonist ivuxolimab in advanced cancers. Sequencing used immunoSEQ multiplex PCR; TCRdb keeps in-frame clones, though not all of them. This table holds tens of thousands of clones, roughly 94% found once. The input for sequencing was CD4+ or CD8+ T cells sorted from blood, taken in a trial of the OX40 agonist ivuxolimab. Receptor source: an adult with an advanced solid tumor such as melanoma, head and neck, liver or kidney cancer. CDR3s include the opening cysteine and the closing phenylalanine or tryptophan. Fields, in order: CDR3 protein, CDR3 DNA, clone size, D gene, J gene, V gene. A D gene is named only where the DNA matches it firmly. Expanded clones are given a class, and other clones once, few, many or no size at all.

CASSLGWQLQETQYF TGTGCCAGCAGCTTAGGTTGGCAGCTCCAAGAGACCCAGTACTTC NA NA TRBJ2-5 TRBV7-9
CASSGVEAYEQYF TGTGCCAGCAGTGGCGTGGAAGCCTACGAGCAGTACTTC NA NA TRBJ2-7 TRBV2
CASSVGGGDYNEQFF TGTGCCAGCAGCGTAGGCGGGGGAGACTACAATGAGCAGTTCTTC NA TRBD2 TRBJ2-1 TRBV9
CASSLGLAVEQYF TGTGCCAGCAGTTTAGGGCTAGCGGTCGAGCAGTACTTC NA TRBD2 TRBJ2-7 TRBV27
CSVEDQGTGFF TGCAGCGTTGAAGATCAGGGGACAGGATTCTTC NA TRBD1 TRBJ2-7 TRBV29-1
CASSLRNLNQPQHF TGTGCCAGCAGTTTAAGAAATCTCAATCAGCCCCAGCATTTT NA NA TRBJ1-5 TRBV28
CASSLGLASTDTQYF TGTGCCAGCAGCTTAGGACTAGCGAGCACAGATACGCAGTATTTT NA TRBD2 TRBJ2-3 TRBV7-9
CASSSRQGLSIYEQYF TGCGCCAGCAGCTCAAGACAGGGATTAAGTATATACGAGCAGTACTTC once TRBD1 TRBJ2-7 TRBV5-1
CASSLSRDEQFF TGCGCCAGCAGCTTGTCCAGAGATGAGCAGTTCTTC NA NA TRBJ2-1 TRBV5-1
CASGTGGLQYF TGTGCCAGCGGAACAGGGGGCTTGCAGTATTTT NA TRBD1 TRBJ2-3 TRBV27
CASSTFLSGTDTQYF TGTGCCAGTAGTACCTTCTTAAGTGGGACAGATACGCAGTATTTT NA NA TRBJ2-3 TRBV19
CASSVGLAYEQYF TGTGCCAGCAGCGTCGGGTTAGCCTACGAGCAGTACTTC NA NA TRBJ2-7 TRBV27
CASSSGLGLSGANVLTF TGTGCCAGCAGTTCAGGGCTGGGCCTCTCTGGGGCCAACGTCCTGACTTTC NA NA TRBJ2-6 TRBV27
CASSLVRSSNQPQHF TGTGCCAGCAGTTTAGTTCGCAGTAGCAATCAGCCCCAGCATTTT NA NA TRBJ1-5 TRBV28
CASSSGTGMYETQYF TGTGCCAGCAGTTCGGGGACAGGGATGTATGAGACCCAGTACTTC NA TRBD1 TRBJ2-5 TRBV6-5
CASSLDGLDYYNEQFF TGCGCCAGCAGCTTGGATGGACTAGACTACTACAATGAGCAGTTCTTC NA TRBD2 TRBJ2-1 TRBV5-1
CSVEDTPGVYYGYTF TGCAGCGTTGAAGATACCCCAGGGGTTTACTATGGCTACACCTTC NA NA TRBJ1-2 TRBV29-1
CASTLLAGGVTDTQYF TGTGCCAGCACCCTACTAGCGGGGGGCGTCACAGATACGCAGTATTTT NA TRBD2 TRBJ2-3 TRBV5-8